Below, 24 T cell receptor beta chains from the same sample are listed, as sequenced in a study of blood T cell repertoires in COVID-19. Profiled with immunoSEQ multiplex PCR; TCRdb holds only in-frame clones, not every one. The sample holds 71,000 or so clones, roughly nine tenths seen once. The source material was peripheral blood. The receptors were gathered from a man older than 75 in a cohort sampled during active COVID-19.

This rearrangement joins TRBV7-3 to TRBJ2-5; 7 bases line up with TRBD1. Per the germline V gene, CDR1 is SGHTA and CDR2 is FQGTGA. The CDR3 runs 13 residues. Trimming took 5 bases from V and 4 from J; bases not matched to a gene: 4. The CDR3 nucleotides are TGTGCCAGCAGCCCGACAGGGTTAGAGACCCAGTACTTC. Amino acids: CASSPTGLETQYF. Together with reference TRBV7-3 and TRBJ2-5, the CDR3 gives the full variable domain: GAGVSQTPSNKVTEKGKYVELRCDPISGHTALYWYRQSLGQGPEFLIYFQGTGAADDSGLPNDRFFAVRPEGSVSTLKIQRTERGDSAVYLCASSPTGLETQYFGPGTRLLVL.

The chain recombines TRBV9 with TRBJ2-3; TRBD1 might be the D (6 bases). Per the germline V gene, CDR1 is SGDLS and CDR2 is YYNGEE. CDR3 length equals 16 residues. With 4 bases removed from V and 2 bases from J, the gap between germline ends came to 17 bases. The CDR3 loop reads CASSTGQTLITDTQYF. In DNA form, the CDR3 reads TGTGCCAGCAGCACCGGACAGACACTTATCACAGATACGCAGTATTTT.

V gene TRBV29-1 combines with J gene TRBJ1-2; the match to TRBD1 covers 8 bases. V lost 7 bases to trimming and J lost 5 bases; unmatched junction nucleotides: 3. The germline V gene encodes CDR1 SQVTM and CDR2 ANQGSEA. This CDR3 region has 11 residues. CDR3: CSGGQEYGYTF. The CDR3 DNA follows: TGCAGCGGGGGACAGGAGTATGGCTACACCTTC.

The gene calls are TRBV5-6 and TRBJ1-1; D is undetermined. The CDR3 consists of 13 residues. Trimming shortened V by 4 bases and J by 11 bases, and 18 bases separated the two germline ends. Looked up from germline, CDR1 is SGHDT and CDR2 is YYEEEE. CDR3 nucleotides: TGTGCCAGCAGCCTGGGCCGGTGGCTGACTGCTTTCTTT. This codes for CASSLGRWLTAFF.

V and J are TRBV11-2 and TRBJ2-1; D gene unclear. V was clipped by 0 bases and J by 5 bases, with 5 bases between them. Germline CDR1 SGHAT, CDR2 FQNNGV. CDR3 length: 13 amino acids. CDR3 DNA: TGTGCCAGCAGCTTAGACAGCGACAATGAGCAGTTCTTC. It codes for CASSLDSDNEQFF.

The V and J genes are TRBV25-1 and TRBJ2-3; the D is unclear. V was pared by 0 bases and J by 3 bases, with 4 bases between. The germline CDR1 and CDR2 sequences are MGHDK and SYGVNS. The CDR3 is made up of 13 amino acids. DNA of the CDR3: TGTGCCAGCAGTGAATACAGGACAGATACGCAGTATTTT. As protein: CASSEYRTDTQYF.

The chain uses TRBV7-2 and TRBJ2-5; tentative D call: TRBD1 (6 bases). V shed 4 bases and J shed 4 bases, with 16 bases lying between them. This CDR3 contains 15 residues. Germline V gene sequence: CDR1 SGHTA, CDR2 FQGNSA. The CDR3 nucleotides read TGTGCCAGCAGCTCCAGCGGCAGGGGCGGAGAGACCCAGTACTTC. It codes for CASSSSGRGGETQYF.

The rearrangement links TRBV5-1 to TRBJ2-3, with a weak D call TRBD2 (6 bases). V was shortened by 6 bases and J by 5 bases, with 19 bases between the two germline ends. Germline V gene sequence: CDR1 SGHRS, CDR2 YFSETQ. There are 15 residues in the CDR3. This chain's CDR3 is CASNDGGGIGDTQYF. The CDR3 bases are TGCGCCAGCAATGACGGGGGTGGCATTGGAGATACGCAGTATTTT.

There are a few counts of this clone. CDR3 amino acids: CASPPREGKNTEAFF. As DNA, the CDR3 is TGTGCCAGTCCCCCCCGGGAGGGGAAGAACACTGAAGCTTTCTTT. This chain connects TRBV6-6 to TRBJ1-1; D is perhaps TRBD1 (5 bases). V shed 9 bases and J shed 1 base, with 18 bases lying between them. This CDR3 is 15 amino acids long. CDR1 and CDR2 from the germline V gene are MNHNY and SVGAGI (reference sequence).

The CDR3 DNA reads as TGTGCCAGTAGTATATGGGACAGGAACACCGGGGAGCTGTTTTTT. This sequence encodes CASSIWDRNTGELFF. The genes are TRBV19 and TRBJ2-2, with 7 bases identical to TRBD1. Germline lookup yields CDR1 LNHDA and CDR2 SQIVND (reference sequence). The J segment lost 1 base and the V segment lost 2 bases, leaving 1 base of the junction unmatched. The CDR3 is 15 amino acids.

The rearrangement uses TRBV3-1 (or the pseudogene TRBV3-2) and TRBJ1-5; TRBD1 might be the D (6 bases). Germline V gene data show CDR1 as LGHDT and CDR2 as YNNKEL (reference sequence). This CDR3 is 15 amino acids long. Trimming stripped 1 base from V and 8 bases from J, with 15 bases between. The CDR3 sequence: CASSQGTLPGEPQHF. Here the CDR3 DNA reads TGTGCCAGCAGCCAAGGGACACTGCCAGGGGAGCCCCAGCATTTT.

This chain joins TRBV2 and TRBJ1-1, with TRBD1 identical over 11 bases. The V gene's germline CDR1 is SNHLY and CDR2 FYNNEI. The V and J ends lost 5 bases and 1 base, in that order; junction bases with no gene match: 6. The CDR3 is 16 residues long. CDR3 sequence reads: CASSRTGGAGNTEAFF. As DNA, the CDR3 is TGTGCCAGCAGTCGGACAGGGGGCGCGGGGAACACTGAAGCTTTCTTT.

The CDR3 reads CASSSGDRNEKLFF. The CDR3 bases are TGCGCCAGCAGCTCCGGGGACAGGAATGAAAAACTGTTTTTT. V gene TRBV4-1 combines with J gene TRBJ1-4, with 8 positions matching TRBD1. Germline loops: CDR1 MGHRA, CDR2 YSYEKL. The CDR3 has 14 amino acids. With V trimmed by 5 bases and J by 5 bases, 4 bases remained unmatched.

This clone has more than one count but fewer than ten. J is TRBJ1-5 and V is TRBV6-2 or TRBV6-3; TRBD1 might be the D (5 bases). Germline V CDR1 and CDR2: MNHEY, SVGEGT. The CDR3 extends over 14 amino acids. The V end lost 2 bases, the J end lost 4 bases, and 9 bases lay between the germline ends. The DNA of the CDR3 is TGTGCCAGCAGTTACACCGACAGAAATCAGCCCCAGCATTTT. Protein sequence: CASSYTDRNQPQHF.

V and J are TRBV6-5 and TRBJ2-5; D is undetermined. Trimming shortened V by 6 bases and J by 7 bases, and 15 bases separated the two germline ends. The CDR3 has 13 amino acids. CDR1 is MNHEY and CDR2 is SVGAGI in the germline V gene. DNA of the CDR3: TGTGCCAGCAGGGCCGGCACAGTGGGGACCCAGTACTTC. Protein sequence: CASRAGTVGTQYF.

The chain has TRBV20-1 and TRBJ2-7; no reliable D call. V lost 5 bases to trimming and J lost 0 bases, with 5 bases between them. Germline CDR1 is DFQATT and CDR2 is SNEGSKA (reference sequence). CDR3 size: 11 residues. CDR3 sequence: CSAFYSYEQYV. CDR3 DNA sequence: TGCAGTGCTTTCTACTCCTACGAGCAGTACGTC.

The rearrangement links TRBV27 to TRBJ2-3, with 7 bases aligning to TRBD2. After removal of 0 bases from V and 4 bases from J, the junction contained 4 bases not matched to a gene. Germline V gives CDR1 MNHEY, CDR2 SMNVEV (reference sequence). This CDR3 region has 15 residues. Here the CDR3 reads CASSLSMAGADTQYF. CDR3 in DNA: TGTGCCAGCAGTTTATCGATGGCGGGGGCAGATACGCAGTATTTT.

This chain uses TRBV5-6 with TRBJ2-3, with D maybe TRBD1 (5 bases). There are 14 residues in the CDR3. With 4 bases removed from V and 4 bases from J, the gap between germline ends came to 13 bases. Per germline, CDR1 SGHDT and CDR2 YYEEEE. The CDR3 region is CASSVTPGPDTQYF. CDR3 nucleotides: TGTGCCAGCAGCGTAACACCAGGGCCAGATACGCAGTATTTT. Looking up the rest from reference TRBV5-6 and TRBJ2-3 gives the full variable domain: DAGVTQSPTHLIKTRGQQVTLRCSPKSGHDTVSWYQQALGQGPQFIFQYYEEEERQRGNFPDRFSGHQFPNYSSELNVNALLLGDSALYLCASSVTPGPDTQYFGPGTRLTVL.

This chain connects TRBV9 to TRBJ2-6; TRBD2 matches 12 bases. The germline gives CDR1 SGDLS, CDR2 YYNGEE. The CDR3 is 19 residues long. Unmatched junction bases numbered 8, after V lost 4 bases and J lost 0 bases. CDR3 residues: CASSPRTSGITSGANVLTF. Written as DNA, the CDR3 is TGTGCCAGCAGCCCAAGGACTAGCGGGATTACCTCTGGGGCCAACGTCCTGACTTTC.

The chain recombines TRBV5-6 with TRBJ2-2; D may be TRBD1 (6 bases). V lost 2 bases and J lost 7, with 12 bases in between. Germline V gene lookup returns CDR1 SGHDT and CDR2 YYEEEE. The CDR3 covers 14 residues. The DNA of the CDR3 is TGTGCCAGCAGCTTAGGGACACTTGGCGGGGAGCTGTTTTTT. It encodes CASSLGTLGGELFF.

The chain employs TRBV3-1 (or the pseudogene TRBV3-2) and TRBJ2-2; D ambiguous. Germline-derived CDR1 and CDR2 are LGHDT and YNNKEL (reference sequence). V lost 0 bases, J lost 5 bases, and 10 bases lay in between. The CDR3 spans 15 residues. The DNA of the CDR3 is TGTGCCAGCAGCCAAGATACGCGAGGAACCGGGGAGCTGTTTTTT. It specifies CASSQDTRGTGELFF.

V gene TRBV6-5 combines with J gene TRBJ1-5; a possible D gene is TRBD1 (6 bases). The V end lost 5 bases, the J end lost 1 base, and 12 bases lay between the germline ends. CDR3 length: 15 amino acids. Germline V CDR1 and CDR2: MNHEY, SVGAGI. CDR3 sequence reads: CASSRGGGSNQPQHF. Written as DNA, the CDR3 is TGTGCCAGCAGTCGCGGGGGCGGGAGCAATCAGCCCCAGCATTTT.

This chain joins TRBV30 and TRBJ1-3; D uncertain. This CDR3 is 17 amino acids long. V was pared by 4 bases and J by 4 bases, with 23 bases between. In germline, CDR1 is GTSNPN, CDR2 SVGIG (reference sequence). The CDR3, as DNA: TGTGCCTGGAATCCGAGGGCCTACACCCATGGAGGAAACACCATATATTTT. Translating gives CAWNPRAYTHGGNTIYF.

The chain employs TRBV5-1 and TRBJ1-1; D might be TRBD1 (6 bases). Germline V gives CDR1 SGHRS, CDR2 YFSETQ. This CDR3 comprises 14 residues. V was shortened by 4 bases and J by 4 bases, with 14 bases between the two germline ends. The CDR3 is CASSPTTGITEAFF. Written as DNA, the CDR3 is TGCGCCAGCAGCCCTACGACAGGTATCACTGAAGCTTTCTTT.